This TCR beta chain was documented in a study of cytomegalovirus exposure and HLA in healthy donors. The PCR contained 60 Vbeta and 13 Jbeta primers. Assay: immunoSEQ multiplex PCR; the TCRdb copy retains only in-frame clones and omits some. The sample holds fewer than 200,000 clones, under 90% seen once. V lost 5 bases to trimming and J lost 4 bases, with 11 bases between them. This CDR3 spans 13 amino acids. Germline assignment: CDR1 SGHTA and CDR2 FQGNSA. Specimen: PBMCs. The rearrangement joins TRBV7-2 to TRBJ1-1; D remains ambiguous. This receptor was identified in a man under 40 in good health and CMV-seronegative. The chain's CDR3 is CASSPVRVTEAFF. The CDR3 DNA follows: TGTGCCAGCAGCCCCGTGCGGGTCACTGAAGCTTTCTTT. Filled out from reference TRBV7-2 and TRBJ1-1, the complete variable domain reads GAGVSQSPSNKVTEKGKDVELRCDPISGHTALYWYRQSLGQGLEFLIYFQGNSAPDKSGLPSDRFSAERTGGSVSTLTIQRTQQEDSAVYLCASSPVRVTEAFFGQGTRLTVV.